A single sample is the source of the 28 T cell receptor beta chains below, sequenced in a study of spatial heterogeneity in lung cancer. Study outcomes and limitations: Expanded intratumoral alpha and beta TCR counts tracked tumor mutation counts.

Antigens for these TCRs are unknown. TCRdb called the 5' RACE reads again in MiXCR, with one record for every CDR3 protein. The profile covers more than 3,000 distinct CDR3 sequences, with approximately 4% appearing a single time and around 51% taken by the ten largest. The time point here: sample taken at primary tumor resection. Sequencing was performed on lung tumor tissue, taken at surgery. The receptors originated from a male donor with early-stage non-small cell lung cancer.

This clonotype is medium-sized in the sample. V usage is TRBV5-6 and J usage is TRBJ1-5, with D perhaps matching TRBD1 (5 bases). The V end was cut by 1 base, the J end by 1 base, with 9 bases between. This CDR3 contains 15 residues. Germline V gives CDR1 SGHDT, CDR2 YYEEEE. In DNA, the CDR3 is TGTGCCAGCAGCTTGCAGGGATGGAGCAATCAGCCCCAGCATTTT. It specifies CASSLQGWSNQPQHF. Full variable domain (rest looked up from reference TRBV5-6 and TRBJ1-5): DAGVTQSPTHLIKTRGQQVTLRCSPKSGHDTVSWYQQALGQGPQFIFQYYEEEERQRGNFPDRFSGHQFPNYSSELNVNALLLGDSALYLCASSLQGWSNQPQHFGDGTRLSIL.

This clonotype showed up many times. The J gene is TRBJ2-1, the V gene TRBV6-6; possibly TRBD1 for D (6 bases). The germline gives CDR1 MNHNY, CDR2 SVGAGI (reference sequence). This CDR3 is 15 amino acids long. Trimming cost V 2 bases and J 8 bases, with 16 bases left between them. CDR3 region: CASSYVGATVDEQFF. The CDR3 DNA sequence: TGTGCCAGCAGTTACGTGGGGGCCACAGTGGATGAGCAGTTCTTC.

There are many counts of this clonotype. The chain couples TRBV20-1 to TRBJ2-1, with D maybe TRBD2 (6 bases). V lost 0 bases and J 6 bases, leaving 21 bases between the germline ends. Germline loops: CDR1 DFQATT, CDR2 SNEGSKA (reference sequence). The CDR3 has 17 amino acids. The CDR3 nucleotides are TGCAGTGCTAGAGATCGAGGTCGGGCGGCTAGCGTCAATGAGCAGTTCTTC. Protein product: CSARDRGRAASVNEQFF.

There are many counts of this clonotype. CDR3 in DNA: TGTGCCAGCAGCTCGGGACAACCGGGGGACTATGGCTACACCTTC. Its protein product is CASSSGQPGDYGYTF. This chain connects TRBV5-4 to TRBJ1-2; tentatively, D is TRBD1 (6 bases). The CDR3 has 15 residues. The V gene lost 3 bases and the J gene lost 3 bases, with 15 bases spanning the gap. Germline V lookup: CDR1 SGHNT, CDR2 YYREEE (reference sequence).

By share, this clonotype counts as medium-sized. This sequence joins TRBV7-2 and TRBJ2-7; 8 bases line up with TRBD2. The length of the CDR3 is 16 residues. Germline CDR1 is SGHTA and CDR2 is FQGNSA. V shed 5 bases and J 4 bases; nucleotides not matched to a gene: 13. As DNA, the CDR3 is TGTGCCAGCAGCCCGGGAGGGGGGCTTGGAGCATACGAGCAGTACTTC. Translating gives CASSPGGGLGAYEQYF.

This clonotype ranks as medium-sized (0.01 to 0.1%). V is TRBV12-3 or TRBV12-4 and J is TRBJ2-5; TRBD1 matches 8 bases. The CDR3 totals 17 residues. V was clipped by 8 bases and J by 0 bases; unmatched bases: 14. CDR3 nucleotides: TGTGCCAGCCAAAGGGGTTGGACAGGGCCGTACCAAGAGACCCAGTACTTC. Its protein product is CASQRGWTGPYQETQYF.

This clonotype was counted ten times or more. It is likely a read error, because the conserved phenylalanine at the end of the CDR3 is missing. No DNA is shown, since the ends of the CDR3 on it are uncertain; the CDR3 is the one TCRdb lists. The CDR3 spells CASSEAGGQTTLLL. The V gene is TRBV10-2, the J gene TRBJ1-1; the table assigns TRBD1, which was not confirmed against the DNA. The CDR3 is made up of 14 amino acids, end residues included. Germline assignment: CDR1 WSHSY and CDR2 SAAADI.

In its sample, this clonotype is medium-sized (0.01 to 0.1%). The chain has TRBV6-4 and TRBJ1-1, with D uncertain. Per the germline V gene, CDR1 is MRHNA and CDR2 is SNTAGT. The CDR3 sequence is 13 residues long. V dropped 3 bases and J dropped 11 bases, with 16 bases sitting between them. CDR3 sequence reads: CASSDGSKRAAFF. The CDR3 region has the DNA TGTGCCAGCAGTGATGGGTCAAAAAGGGCTGCTTTCTTT.

Relative to its sample, this clonotype is medium-sized. The genes are TRBV4-1 and TRBJ2-3; D gene unclear. Trimming took off 1 base at V and 1 base at J, with 9 bases between the two ends. Per germline, CDR1 MGHRA and CDR2 YSYEKL. CDR3 length: 15 residues. As DNA, the CDR3 is TGCGCCAGCAGCCAAGGGGTGTCGGGCACAGATACGCAGTATTTT. Protein product: CASSQGVSGTDTQYF.

There are many counts of this clonotype. This CDR3 reads CSARWGSSGNTIYF. The CDR3 nucleotides are TGCAGTGCTAGGTGGGGTAGCTCTGGAAACACCATATATTTT. The chain is built from TRBV20-1 and TRBJ1-3; D not resolved. V lost 3 bases and J lost 0, with 9 bases in between. The CDR3 extends over 14 amino acids. Germline V gene data show CDR1 as DFQATT and CDR2 as SNEGSKA (reference sequence).

This sequence joins TRBV20-1 and TRBJ1-5; tentative D call: TRBD1 (5 bases). CDR3 size: 13 residues. CDR1 and CDR2 from the germline V gene are DFQATT and SNEGSKA (reference sequence). V was trimmed by 2 bases and J by 6 bases, leaving 11 bases between them. For the CDR3, the DNA is TGCAGTGCTAGATCAGGGTCGGGTCAGCCCCAGCATTTT. This codes for CSARSGSGQPQHF.

By share, this clonotype ranks as medium-sized. The CDR3 loop reads CASSLDRGHYGYTF. Here the CDR3 DNA reads TGTGCCAGCAGTTTAGACAGGGGGCACTATGGCTACACCTTC. This chain connects TRBV12-3 or TRBV12-4 to TRBJ1-2; TRBD1 matches 9 bases. The CDR3 loop spans 14 amino acids. V trimming: 1 base; J trimming: 3 bases; junction bases outside the gene matches: 0.

This clonotype ranks as medium-sized. The chain joins TRBV7-9 to TRBJ1-1; no firm D call. The CDR3 runs 13 residues. V lost 0 bases and J 3 bases, leaving 5 bases between the germline ends. Germline CDR1 reads SEHNR; CDR2 reads FQNEAQ (reference sequence). The CDR3 nucleotides are TGTGCCAGCAGCTTAGCGTGGGACACTGAAGCTTTCTTT. It specifies CASSLAWDTEAFF.

This clonotype was found a few times. J is TRBJ1-2 and V is TRBV5-1, with D uncertain. V was pared by 7 bases and J by 1 base, with 5 bases between. The CDR3 spans 11 residues. Germline V gene data show CDR1 as SGHRS and CDR2 as YFSETQ. The CDR3 sequence is CASGDNYGYTF. The CDR3 region has the DNA TGCGCCAGCGGTGATAACTATGGCTACACCTTC.

This clonotype was seen many times. The rearrangement joins TRBV3-1 to TRBJ2-1; perhaps TRBD1 as D (7 bases). Germline V CDR1 and CDR2: LGHDT, YNNKEL (reference sequence). With 1 base removed from V and 0 bases from J, the gap between germline ends came to 10 bases. CDR3 length: 16 residues. The CDR3 DNA sequence: TGTGCCAGCAGCCAAGCCAGGGGGGTCTCCTACAATGAGCAGTTCTTC. It is translated as CASSQARGVSYNEQFF.

This clonotype ranks as medium-sized. V gene TRBV4-3 combines with J gene TRBJ2-7, with D uncertain. The CDR3 contains 11 residues. Looked up from germline, CDR1 is LGHNA and CDR2 is YSLEER. The CDR3, as DNA: TGCGCCAGCAGCCAAGATCGAGGCCGGGACGTC. The encoded protein is CASSQDRGRDV.

This clonotype was recorded at least ten times. The chain links TRBV5-1 to TRBJ2-3, with 10 bases fitting TRBD2. This CDR3 spans 15 amino acids. CDR1 is SGHRS, CDR2 YFSETQ, per germline. V shed 0 bases, J shed 5 bases, and the junction held 3 bases outside the gene matches. CDR3 sequence: CASSLGTSGGDTQYF. The CDR3 DNA is TGCGCCAGCAGCTTGGGGACTAGCGGCGGAGATACGCAGTATTTT.

This clonotype has at least ten counts. The V and J genes are TRBV20-1 and TRBJ2-3; 11 nucleotides match TRBD2. CDR3 length equals 16 residues. With V trimmed by 3 bases and J by 4 bases, 9 bases remained unmatched. CDR1 and CDR2 from the germline V gene are DFQATT and SNEGSKA (reference sequence). In DNA form, the CDR3 reads TGCAGTGCTAGTATCCTAGCGGGAGGTGTGGCAGATACGCAGTATTTT. The encoded protein is CSASILAGGVADTQYF.

This clonotype came up many times. The chain employs TRBV18 and TRBJ1-4; no clear D gene. Trimming took off 4 bases at V and 1 base at J, with 7 bases between the two ends. The CDR3 totals 14 residues. The germline V gene has CDR1 KGHSH and CDR2 LQKENI. CDR3 DNA: TGTGCCAGCTCACGGGTTGGAACTAATGAAAAACTGTTTTTT. As protein: CASSRVGTNEKLFF.

This clonotype was observed at least ten times. CDR3 sequence (DNA): TGTGCCAGCAGTGTTCGGCAGCTTGGAAACACCATATATTTT. Translating it yields CASSVRQLGNTIYF. The chain uses TRBV6-1 and TRBJ1-3; D uncertain. Germline-derived CDR1 and CDR2 are MNHNS and SASEGT. The CDR3 extends over 14 amino acids. Trimming shortened V by 4 bases and J by 3 bases, and 10 bases separated the two germline ends.

This clonotype rates as medium-sized. The chain has TRBV6-5 and TRBJ1-2; unclear D gene. The V and J ends lost 5 bases and 2 bases respectively, with 12 bases between them. The V gene's germline CDR1 is MNHEY and CDR2 SVGAGI. This CDR3 comprises 14 residues. As DNA, the CDR3 is TGTGCCAGCAGTCAGTCCGTGAGGAACTATGGCTACACCTTC. Translated, it gives CASSQSVRNYGYTF.

The V and J genes are TRBV5-1 and TRBJ2-3, with TRBD1 as a possible D gene (6 bases). The germline V and J ends were trimmed by 0 bases and 7 bases, with 9 bases remaining between them. Germline V gene data show CDR1 as SGHRS and CDR2 as YFSETQ. CDR3 size: 13 residues. The CDR3 DNA is TGCGCCAGCAGCTTGGAGGGGGATAATACGCAGTATTTT. Translated: CASSLEGDNTQYF.

This clonotype qualifies as medium-sized. The chain employs TRBV20-1 and TRBJ2-3; 10 bases map to TRBD2. The CDR3 is 14 residues long. After removal of 4 bases from V and 4 bases from J, the junction contained 5 bases not matched to a gene. Looked up from germline, CDR1 is DFQATT and CDR2 is SNEGSKA (reference sequence). The CDR3 sequence: CSAILAGVSDTQYF. The CDR3 region has the DNA TGCAGTGCTATTCTAGCGGGAGTCTCAGATACGCAGTATTTT.

This clonotype was counted many times. The chain links TRBV5-4 to TRBJ2-3; TRBD2 agrees at 14 bases. This CDR3 is 17 amino acids long. Trimming cost V 4 bases and J 2 bases; bases outside gene matches: 6. Germline V gene lookup returns CDR1 SGHNT and CDR2 YYREEE (reference sequence). Here the CDR3 DNA reads TGTGCCAGCAGCAGCGGGACTAGCGGGAGCCCCACAGATACGCAGTATTTT. Its translation is CASSSGTSGSPTDTQYF.

In this sample, this clonotype turned up many times. This rearrangement joins TRBV6-5 to TRBJ2-3, with TRBD2 matching over 7 bases. Germline V CDR1 and CDR2: MNHEY, SVGAGI. This CDR3 has 16 amino acids. The V gene end was trimmed by 3 bases and the J gene end by 2 bases; junction bases not matched to a gene: 8. The DNA for the CDR3 is TGTGCCAGCAGTTATGGGTCTAGCGGATTCACAGATACGCAGTATTTT. This codes for CASSYGSSGFTDTQYF.

Relative to its sample, this clonotype is medium-sized. This chain joins TRBV7-2 and TRBJ2-1; possibly TRBD2 for D (6 bases). Germline V CDR1 and CDR2: SGHTA, FQGNSA. The germline V and J ends were trimmed by 4 bases and 9 bases, with 16 bases remaining between them. The CDR3 covers 14 residues. CDR3 DNA sequence: TGTGCCAGCAGCTGGACCCCTGGGGGAGGTGAGCAGTTCTTC. The encoded protein is CASSWTPGGGEQFF.

Within the sample, this clonotype is medium-sized. The chain joins TRBV10-3 to TRBJ2-7, with 9 bases fitting TRBD1. J lost 5 bases, V lost 7 bases, and 12 bases had no gene match. From germline, CDR1 is ENHRY and CDR2 SYGVKD. There are 15 residues in the CDR3. CDR3 region: CAINQGQGRGDEQYV. CDR3 DNA: TGTGCCATCAACCAGGGACAGGGTCGAGGAGACGAGCAGTACGTC.

This clonotype was picked up many times. This rearrangement joins TRBV24-1 to TRBJ2-4, with D perhaps matching TRBD1 (7 bases). Germline loops: CDR1 KGHDR, CDR2 SFDVKD. Trimming took 3 bases from V and 5 from J, leaving 16 bases between them. This CDR3 has 16 amino acids. CDR3 sequence: CATSDNTAGQQNIQYF. In nucleotides, the CDR3 is TGTGCCACCAGTGATAACACGGCGGGACAGCAAAACATTCAGTACTTC.